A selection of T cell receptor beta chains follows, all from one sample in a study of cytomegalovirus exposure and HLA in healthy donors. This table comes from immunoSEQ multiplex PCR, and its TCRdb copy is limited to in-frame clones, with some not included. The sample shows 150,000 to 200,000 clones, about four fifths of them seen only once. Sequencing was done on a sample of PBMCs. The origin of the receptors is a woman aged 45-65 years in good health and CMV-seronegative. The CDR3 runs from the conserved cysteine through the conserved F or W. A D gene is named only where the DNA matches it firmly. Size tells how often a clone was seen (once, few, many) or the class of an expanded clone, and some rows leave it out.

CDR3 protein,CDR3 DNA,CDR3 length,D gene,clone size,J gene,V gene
CASSLAGQRDTQYF,TGTGCCAGCAGCTTGGCGGGACAACGCGATACGCAGTATTTT,14,.,.,TRBJ2-3,TRBV5-4
CASSLLWAGELFF,TGTGCCAGCAGCCTCCTATGGGCGGGGGAGCTGTTTTTT,13,.,.,TRBJ2-2,TRBV11-1
CASSGGTSPGLEQFF,TGTGCCAGCAGCGGAGGGACTTCCCCAGGGCTGGAGCAGTTCTTC,15,.,.,TRBJ2-1,TRBV9
CASSTLPDRALSNYGYTF,TGTGCCAGTAGTACCCTTCCGGACAGGGCCCTTTCTAACTATGGCTACACCTTC,18,TRBD1,.,TRBJ1-2,TRBV19
CASSPQGGVYNEQFF,TGTGCCAGCAGCCCACAAGGCGGGGTCTACAATGAGCAGTTCTTC,15,.,.,TRBJ2-1,TRBV11-2
CAWSLTGSHYGYTF,TGTGCCTGGAGTCTTACAGGGAGTCACTATGGCTACACCTTC,14,.,.,TRBJ1-2,TRBV30
CSVDPRGKEGTEAFF,TGCAGCGTTGATCCTCGGGGGAAGGAAGGGACTGAAGCTTTCTTT,15,.,few,TRBJ1-1,TRBV29-1
CASTSGLAGVHEQFF,TGTGCCAGCACCTCGGGACTAGCGGGGGTTCATGAGCAGTTCTTC,15,TRBD2,few,TRBJ2-1,TRBV7-6
CASSPPGLAGASYEQYF,TGTGCCAGCAGTCCACCGGGACTAGCGGGAGCCTCCTACGAGCAGTACTTC,17,TRBD2,.,TRBJ2-7,TRBV28
CASSSTLGTGDEKLFF,TGTGCCAGCAGCTCCACTCTCGGGACAGGGGATGAAAAACTGTTTTTT,16,TRBD1,.,TRBJ1-4,TRBV7-2
CSVLKGTTAGELFF,TGCAGCGTCCTAAAAGGGACTACGGCCGGGGAGCTGTTTTTT,14,TRBD2,.,TRBJ2-2,TRBV29-1
CASSLRTAATNEKLFF,TGTGCCAGCAGCCTCCGGACAGCGGCAACTAATGAAAAACTGTTTTTT,16,.,.,TRBJ1-4,TRBV7-2
CASSVAINSPLHF,TGTGCCAGCAGTGTGGCAATTAATTCACCCCTCCACTTT,13,.,.,TRBJ1-6,TRBV6-1
CASSSVSTGHKSYTF,TGTGCCAGCAGCTCCGTATCGACAGGGCATAAAAGCTACACCTTC,15,TRBD1,once,TRBJ1-2,TRBV7-9
CASSLREGDEQFF,TGTGCCAGCAGTTTACGGGAGGGCGATGAGCAGTTCTTC,13,TRBD2,.,TRBJ2-1,TRBV27
CASSQDKGAGTNYGYTF,TGTGCCAGCAGCCAAGATAAGGGGGCAGGAACAAACTATGGCTACACCTTC,17,TRBD1,few,TRBJ1-2,TRBV4-2
CASIDQGVLNTGELFF,TGTGCCAGTATAGATCAAGGGGTCCTGAACACCGGGGAGCTGTTTTTT,16,.,.,TRBJ2-2,TRBV19
CASSYRGQREQYF,TGTGCCAGCAGTTACCGAGGACAACGGGAGCAGTACTTC,13,.,few,TRBJ2-7,TRBV6-6
CASSATSGWGDTQYF,TGTGCCAGCAGTGCCACTAGCGGGTGGGGGGATACGCAGTATTTT,15,TRBD2,.,TRBJ2-3,TRBV6-1
CASSGRGSEQYF,TGTGCCAGCAGCGGCCGGGGGAGCGAGCAGTACTTC,12,.,.,TRBJ2-7,TRBV11-3
CASKDGSSYNEQFF,TGTGCCAGCAAGGACGGGAGCTCCTACAATGAGCAGTTCTTC,14,.,.,TRBJ2-1,TRBV6-5
CASSPTGGGNQPQHF,TGTGCCAGCAGCCCGACAGGGGGGGGCAATCAGCCCCAGCATTTT,15,TRBD1,.,TRBJ1-5,TRBV9
CASSETGVALIEQYF,TGTGCCAGCAGTGAAACGGGGGTGGCACTTATCGAGCAGTACTTC,15,.,few,TRBJ2-7,TRBV2
CASSSLGTGGIGETQYF,TGCGCCAGCAGCTCCCTCGGGACAGGGGGCATAGGAGAGACCCAGTACTTC,17,TRBD1,once,TRBJ2-5,TRBV5-1
CASSAAGRSLRHSYGYTF,TGTGCCAGTAGCGCCGCGGGGCGCTCTCTACGCCACTCCTATGGCTACACCTTC,18,.,.,TRBJ1-2,TRBV19
CASSYRTGSAGNTIYF,TGTGCCAGCAGTTACAGAACAGGGAGTGCTGGAAACACCATATATTTT,16,.,few,TRBJ1-3,TRBV6-6
CASSTRLAGGPNEQFF,TGTGCCAGCTCAACTAGACTAGCGGGAGGGCCAAATGAGCAGTTCTTC,16,TRBD2,.,TRBJ2-1,TRBV18
CATSSLRTGLMTQYF,TGTGCCACCAGCAGTTTAAGGACAGGGCTGATGACGCAGTATTTT,15,TRBD1,.,TRBJ2-3,TRBV15
CASSLLLQPQHF,TGTGCCAGCAGTTTACTTTTGCAGCCCCAGCATTTT,12,.,once,TRBJ1-5,TRBV28
CASSLETGVNQPQHF,TGTGCCAGCTCACTCGAAACAGGGGTCAATCAGCCCCAGCATTTT,15,TRBD1,.,TRBJ1-5,TRBV18
CASSLLRDTEQYF,TGTGCCAGCAGCTTACTCCGGGACACTGAGCAGTACTTC,13,.,once,TRBJ2-7,TRBV7-9
CATSKVTTVPDEKLFF,TGTGCCACCAGCAAAGTTACGACAGTGCCAGATGAAAAACTGTTTTTT,16,.,.,TRBJ1-4,TRBV15
CASSPSVMNTEAFF,TGTGCCAGCTCACCTTCCGTAATGAACACTGAAGCTTTCTTT,14,.,.,TRBJ1-1,TRBV18
CASSDRQGSEQYF,TGTGCCAGCAGTGACAGACAGGGAAGCGAGCAGTACTTC,13,TRBD1,.,TRBJ2-7,TRBV6-6